Following are 28 T cell receptor beta chains from one sample sequenced in a study of vaccination and CD4 T cells after COVID-19. Cultured CD4+ T cell DNA was sequenced using the Oncomine TCR Beta short-read assay. TCRdb ran MiXCR on the PCR reads and lists one entry per CDR3 protein. Among around 25,000 distinct CDR3 sequences listed, around two fifths were seen once. The treatment was: approximately 10-day PBMC culture with coronavirus spike peptide pools or control peptides (ViraFEST assay). The antigens these receptors bind are not known. Specimen: CD4+ T cells from blood, cultured in vitro. Source of these receptors: a human donor who had recovered from COVID-19.

This clonotype was recorded a few times. The genes are TRBV19 and TRBJ1-5; 10 bases are a match to TRBD1. The CDR3 loop spans 16 amino acids. V trimming: 5 bases; J trimming: 6 bases; junction bases outside the gene matches: 10. Germline assignment: CDR1 LNHDA and CDR2 SQIVND (reference sequence). In nucleotides, the CDR3 is TGTGCCAGTAGTGCCCGACAGGGGGCGTTTAGTCAGCCCCAGCATTTT. Translating it yields CASSARQGAFSQPQHF.

The rearrangement uses TRBV28 and TRBJ2-5, with 8 bases that match TRBD1. The CDR3 has 14 amino acids. J gave up 5 bases and V 2 bases, and 4 bases lay outside the gene matches. Germline lookup yields CDR1 MDHEN and CDR2 SYDVKM. The CDR3 DNA reads as TGTGCCAGCAGTTTACCCGACAGGGGCGAGACCCAGTACTTC. It specifies CASSLPDRGETQYF.

This rearrangement joins TRBV5-1 to TRBJ2-5; D may be TRBD1 (5 bases). Germline loops: CDR1 SGHRS, CDR2 YFSETQ. The CDR3 covers 13 residues. V lost 5 bases to trimming and J lost 5 bases, with 13 bases between them. In DNA form, the CDR3 reads TGCGCCAGCAGAAAGGGCCCAGGGGAGACCCAGTACTTC. It is translated as CASRKGPGETQYF.

The chain joins TRBV7-9 to TRBJ1-1, with 7 bases fitting TRBD1. This CDR3 is built from 13 residues. Trimming removed 5 bases from V and 5 bases from J; junction bases left unmatched: 5. In germline, CDR1 is SEHNR, CDR2 FQNEAQ (reference sequence). CDR3 nucleotide sequence: TGTGCCAGCAGCGCCCGGACAGGTACTGAAGCTTTCTTT. Translation: CASSARTGTEAFF.

This chain connects TRBV20-1 to TRBJ2-3; either TRBD1 or TRBD2 may fit D (7 bases each). Germline CDR1 is DFQATT and CDR2 is SNEGSKA (reference sequence). The CDR3 has 16 residues. The V and J ends lost 0 bases and 5 bases respectively, with 18 bases between them. CDR3 in amino acids: CSARDPRGGLKDTQYF. The CDR3 DNA reads TGCAGTGCTAGAGATCCCAGGGGGGGCCTCAAAGATACGCAGTATTTT.

The CDR3 reads CASSDQRGGNNEQFF. The CDR3 bases are TGTGCCAGCAGTGACCAGCGGGGGGGGAACAATGAGCAGTTCTTC. The J gene is TRBJ2-1, the V gene TRBV6-4, with 10 positions matching TRBD2. V was pared by 2 bases and J by 5 bases, with 3 bases of the junction left unmatched. The CDR3 contains 15 residues. CDR1 and CDR2 from the germline V gene are MRHNA and SNTAGT.

The chain uses TRBV5-4 and TRBJ2-1, with 9 bases fitting TRBD2. The trim removed 0 bases at V and 12 bases at J, leaving 7 bases unmatched. CDR1 SGHNT and CDR2 YYREEE come from the germline V gene (reference sequence). The CDR3 length is 14 residues. As DNA, the CDR3 is TGTGCCAGCAGCTTGGCTGGGACTAGCATAGGGCAGTTCTTC. It specifies CASSLAGTSIGQFF.

This clonotype was observed a few times. V gene TRBV6-5 combines with J gene TRBJ1-1, with unresolved D. CDR1 and CDR2 from the germline V gene are MNHEY and SVGAGI. There are 14 residues in the CDR3. V lost 0 bases and J lost 9, with 14 bases in between. CDR3 sequence (DNA): TGTGCCAGCAGTTACTCGAGGGCGGCGTCACAAGCTTTCTTT. This codes for CASSYSRAASQAFF.

V gene TRBV5-1 combines with J gene TRBJ1-6, with D possibly matching TRBD1 (5 bases). Germline loops: CDR1 SGHRS, CDR2 YFSETQ. This CDR3 region has 15 residues. Trimming left V 5 bases short and J 7 bases short, with 16 bases between. For the CDR3, the DNA is TGCGCCAGCAGGGATTGGGGGGTCAGGAATTCACCCCTCCACTTT. It is translated as CASRDWGVRNSPLHF.

V and J are TRBV28 and TRBJ1-3, with a tentative D call TRBD1 (6 bases). V lost 6 bases to trimming and J lost 5 bases, with 17 bases between them. CDR3 size: 15 residues. The germline CDR1 and CDR2 sequences are MDHEN and SYDVKM. The CDR3 nucleotides are TGTGCCAGCAGCCAAGCGGGGACAATTAGAAACACCATATATTTT. Its translation: CASSQAGTIRNTIYF.

The J gene is TRBJ1-2, the V gene TRBV6-5, with 8 bases lining up with TRBD1. CDR1 and CDR2 from the germline V gene are MNHEY and SVGAGI. This CDR3 contains 17 residues. V trimming: 0 bases; J trimming: 4 bases; junction bases outside the gene matches: 10. The CDR3 DNA reads as TGTGCCAGCAGTTACTCGGGGTCCCAGGGGGCCTTCTATGGCTACACCTTC. This encodes CASSYSGSQGAFYGYTF.

This clonotype was seen once. The chain carries TRBV6-1 and TRBJ1-2, with D possibly TRBD1 on 5 matching bases. Germline CDR1 MNHNS, CDR2 SASEGT. V dropped 6 bases and J dropped 10 bases, with 24 bases sitting between them. CDR3 length equals 15 residues. The CDR3, as DNA: TGTGCCAGCAGCGACGGGGGTCGGTTCTATCGTGTCTACACCTTC. This translates into CASSDGGRFYRVYTF.

This clonotype was seen more than once but under ten times. The gene calls are TRBV6-1 and TRBJ1-1, with 8 bases fitting TRBD1. Trimming cost V 6 bases and J 11 bases; bases outside gene matches: 11. CDR3 length: 13 amino acids. Germline V lookup: CDR1 MNHNS, CDR2 SASEGT. The CDR3 DNA follows: TGTGCCAGCAGGGCCAGAGGGACAGGTGAGGCTTTCTTT. As protein: CASRARGTGEAFF.

The genes are TRBV11-2 and TRBJ2-7; D may be TRBD2 (5 bases). CDR1 and CDR2 from the germline V gene are SGHAT and FQNNGV. Trimming cost V 0 bases and J 0 bases, with 9 bases left between them. The CDR3 is 15 residues long. Here the CDR3 reads CASSLERASSYEQYF. The CDR3 DNA reads as TGTGCCAGCAGCTTAGAGCGGGCCAGCTCCTACGAGCAGTACTTC. Using reference TRBV11-2 and TRBJ2-7 for the parts outside the CDR3, the full variable domain is EAGVAQSPRYKIIEKRQSVAFWCNPISGHATLYWYQQILGQGPKLLIQFQNNGVVDDSQLPKDRFSAERLKGVDSTLKIQPAKLEDSAVYLCASSLERASSYEQYFGPGTRLTVT.

The chain employs TRBV19 and TRBJ2-3; the match to TRBD1 covers 9 bases. The germline V gene encodes CDR1 LNHDA and CDR2 SQIVND (reference sequence). V gave up 5 bases and J gave up 2 bases; unmatched junction bases: 5. This CDR3 is 15 amino acids long. CDR3: CASSWTGDPTDTQYF. CDR3 DNA: TGTGCCAGTAGTTGGACAGGGGACCCCACAGATACGCAGTATTTT.

The rearrangement uses TRBV7-6 and TRBJ2-1; the D is unclear. The CDR3 totals 14 residues. From germline, CDR1 is SGHVS and CDR2 FNYEAQ. The V end was cut by 2 bases, the J end by 6 bases, with 11 bases between. The CDR3 spells CASSLSLRFNEQFF. In DNA form, the CDR3 reads TGTGCCAGCAGCTTAAGTCTCCGATTCAATGAGCAGTTCTTC.

This clonotype was picked up a small number of times. The chain recombines TRBV20-1 with TRBJ1-5, with D possibly being TRBD1 (5 bases). This CDR3 has 12 amino acids. Germline assignment: CDR1 DFQATT and CDR2 SNEGSKA (reference sequence). The V end was cut by 7 bases, the J end by 0 bases, with 7 bases between. The CDR3 region has the DNA TGCAGTGGGACATCTAGCAATCAGCCCCAGCATTTT. This sequence encodes CSGTSSNQPQHF.

The chain has TRBV12-3 or TRBV12-4 and TRBJ1-6; D is uncertain. This CDR3 contains 15 residues. V lost 5 bases, J lost 8 bases, and 16 bases lay in between. CDR3 loop: CASSGPTGSYSPLHF. The CDR3, as DNA: TGTGCCAGCAGTGGCCCGACGGGGAGTTATTCACCCCTCCACTTT.

This clonotype was recorded a few times. The chain carries TRBV19 and TRBJ1-1; D is possibly TRBD1 (5 bases). The CDR3 is 14 residues long. Germline CDR1 LNHDA, CDR2 SQIVND (reference sequence). Trimming took off 7 bases at V and 3 bases at J, with 15 bases between the two ends. DNA for the CDR3: TGTGCCAGTACCCCCCTGGGGCGGGACACTGAAGCTTTCTTT. This gives the protein CASTPLGRDTEAFF.

This clonotype was picked up a small number of times. V and J are TRBV7-2 and TRBJ2-7; D gene ambiguous. Germline V gene data show CDR1 as SGHTA and CDR2 as FQGNSA. The CDR3 is 11 residues long. The V and J ends lost 8 bases and 3 bases respectively, with 8 bases between them. The CDR3 coding sequence is TGTGCCAGCGCTATCGGCTACGAGCAGTACTTC. Translated, it gives CASAIGYEQYF. The full variable domain, in which reference TRBV7-2 and TRBJ2-7 provide the parts outside the CDR3, is GAGVSQSPSNKVTEKGKDVELRCDPISGHTALYWYRQSLGQGLEFLIYFQGNSAPDKSGLPSDRFSAERTGGSVSTLTIQRTQQEDSAVYLCASAIGYEQYFGPGTRLTVT.

The chain recombines TRBV2 with TRBJ2-3; the D gene is possibly TRBD2 (7 bases). The CDR3 runs to 15 residues. The germline gives CDR1 SNHLY, CDR2 FYNNEI. The germline V and J ends were trimmed by 4 bases and 2 bases, with 13 bases remaining between them. CDR3 sequence reads: CASSGGRENTDTQYF. Here the CDR3 DNA reads TGTGCCAGCAGTGGGGGGCGGGAGAACACAGATACGCAGTATTTT.

This clonotype was detected only a few times. V and J are TRBV7-6 and TRBJ2-6, with a tentative D call TRBD2 (5 bases). Germline CDR1 is SGHVS and CDR2 is FNYEAQ. V dropped 1 base and J dropped 2 bases, with 15 bases sitting between them. The CDR3 is made up of 18 amino acids. The CDR3 reads CASSLGGMGAPGANVLTF. The CDR3 DNA sequence: TGTGCCAGCAGCTTAGGAGGGATGGGTGCCCCTGGGGCCAACGTCCTGACTTTC.

The chain is built from TRBV7-8 and TRBJ2-7; TRBD1 is a possible D gene (7 bases). CDR3 length: 12 residues. Germline V CDR1 and CDR2: SGHVS, FQNEAQ. Trimming shortened V by 6 bases and J by 12 bases, and 18 bases separated the two germline ends. CDR3 bases: TGTGCCAGCAGTGCTCAGGGGGGATTCTGGTACTTC. Its translation is CASSAQGGFWYF.

This clonotype came up a few times. The CDR3 is CASSNLPYEQYF. In DNA, the CDR3 is TGTGCCAGCAGTAATCTCCCCTACGAGCAGTACTTC. V is TRBV6-2 or TRBV6-3 and J is TRBJ2-7; D is unclear. Trimming stripped 5 bases from V and 2 bases from J, with 7 bases between. The CDR3 has 12 amino acids. CDR1 and CDR2 from the germline V gene are MNHEY and SVGEGT.

The gene calls are TRBV28 and TRBJ2-6; 7 nucleotides match TRBD2. Germline V gene data show CDR1 as MDHEN and CDR2 as SYDVKM. This CDR3 contains 14 residues. V shed 9 bases, J shed 2 bases, and the junction held 4 bases outside the gene matches. This CDR3 is CASTGLTGANVLTF. CDR3 DNA: TGTGCCAGTACGGGACTAACTGGGGCCAACGTCCTGACTTTC. The full variable domain, its missing parts supplied by reference TRBV28 and TRBJ2-6, is DVKVTQSSRYLVKRTGEKVFLECVQDMDHENMFWYRQDPGLGLRLIYFSYDVKMKEKGDIPEGYSVSREKKERFSLILESASTNQTSMYLCASTGLTGANVLTFGAGSRLTVL.

The chain is built from TRBV11-3 and TRBJ2-3, with D perhaps given as TRBD1 or TRBD2 (5 bases each). V was shortened by 2 bases and J by 2 bases, with 14 bases between the two germline ends. The CDR3 is 16 residues long. The germline V gene has CDR1 SGHNT and CDR2 YENEEA. The CDR3 loop reads CASSLKTGTHTDTQYF. In DNA, the CDR3 is TGTGCCAGCAGCTTAAAGACCGGGACCCACACAGATACGCAGTATTTT.

For this clonotype: One end of the junction does not line up with germline, which may come from a read error. V and J are TRBV20-1 and TRBJ2-3; D is possibly TRBD1 or TRBD2 (6 bases each). Germline V lookup: CDR1 DFQATT, CDR2 SNEGSKA (reference sequence). This CDR3 contains 15 residues. The DNA of the CDR3 is TGCAGTACTAGAAAGGGGGGATCTAGCACAGATACGCAGTATTTT. The encoded protein is CSTRKGGSSTDTQYF.

The chain links TRBV6-1 to TRBJ2-1; 9 positions agree with TRBD1. Germline V gene sequence: CDR1 MNHNS, CDR2 SASEGT. V gave up 8 bases and J gave up 6 bases; unmatched junction bases: 2. The CDR3 contains 12 residues. CDR3 sequence (DNA): TGTGCCAGCGGACAGGGGTTCAATGAGCAGTTCTTC. Its translation is CASGQGFNEQFF.